This TCR beta chain emerged from a study of CD8 T cells in ankylosing spondylitis (dated by TCRdb to about 2017). Study-wide context: To find TCR variants linked to disease, the study profiled T cell receptor beta repertoires in ankylosing spondylitis patients and healthy donors. The whole study cohort included some 100 healthy donors and 25 ankylosing spondylitis patients. Samples of peripheral blood were taken, and for ankylosing spondylitis patients, synovial fluid was collected as well.

The sequencing machine was an Illumina HiSeq 2500. TCR beta libraries were prepared by quantitative 5'-RACE with molecular barcodes. In the source study's methods: To identify disease-linked TCR variants, a new computational method was used, one built on a probabilistic model of VDJ rearrangement. TCRdb cleaned the public reads at Q25 with fastp, built clones with MiXCR and kept in-frame beta chains. Each CDR3 protein appears once, grouped with its most common genes and DNA. TCRdb's processing, not the authors' own work, is the source of the V and J calls. The sample data list 800,000 to 900,000 distinct CDR3 sequences, and 10% to 15% of these were observed just once. Approximately 0.51% of the sample is taken by the ten largest. Summary of the overall study and its limitations: According to the report, matched synovial fluid samples from ankylosing spondylitis patients were significantly enriched for the disease-linked clones. Some motif variants had previously been reported in the synovial fluid and blood of reactive arthritis patients, which suggests shared mechanisms of disease initiation. The disease-linked clones had a CD8+ phenotype and were found at relatively low frequencies in peripheral blood. Blood from ankylosing spondylitis patients appeared to be characterized by a TCR beta motif composed of several highly homologous amino acid variants.

Points on this clonotype: Its cognate antigen has yet to be identified. Base qualities are not at hand, and no much larger clone is one base apart.

CDR1 is given as DFQATT and CDR2 as SNEGSKA, both from the germline V gene (reference sequence). The CDR3 has 15 amino acids, counting the end cysteine and phenylalanine. Solely the CDR3 DNA is kept, with 45 bases framed from the first base. The source of this sequence is a male donor with ankylosing spondylitis. The rearrangement joined TRBV20-1 to TRBJ2-5; a tentative D call is TRBD1 (7 bases match). Sequenced sample: blood, either unsorted or a sorted T cell fraction (not recorded which). This receptor carries the CDR3 CIPQGGRRFQETQYF. The DNA sequence is as follows: TGCATCCCCCAGGGGGGAAGACGCTTTCAAGAGACCCAGTACTTC.